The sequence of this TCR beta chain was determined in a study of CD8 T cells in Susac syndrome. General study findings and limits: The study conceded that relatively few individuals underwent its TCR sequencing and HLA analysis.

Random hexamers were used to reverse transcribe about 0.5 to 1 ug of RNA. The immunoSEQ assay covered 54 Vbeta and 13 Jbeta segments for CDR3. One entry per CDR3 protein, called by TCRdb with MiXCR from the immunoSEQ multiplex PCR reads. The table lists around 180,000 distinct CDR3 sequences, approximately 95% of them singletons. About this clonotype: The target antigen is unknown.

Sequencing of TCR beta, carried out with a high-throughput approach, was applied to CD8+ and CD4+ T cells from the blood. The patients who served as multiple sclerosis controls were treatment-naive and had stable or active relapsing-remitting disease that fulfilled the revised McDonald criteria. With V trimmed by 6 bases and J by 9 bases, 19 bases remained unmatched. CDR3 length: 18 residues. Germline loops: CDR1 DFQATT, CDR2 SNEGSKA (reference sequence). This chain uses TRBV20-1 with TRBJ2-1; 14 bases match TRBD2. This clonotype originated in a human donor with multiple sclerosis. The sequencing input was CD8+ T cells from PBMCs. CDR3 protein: CSAERLAGGPGHVGEQFF. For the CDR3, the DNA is TGCAGTGCAGAAAGACTAGCGGGAGGGCCGGGGCACGTTGGTGAGCAGTTCTTC.